This TCR beta chain was identified during a study of control samples from healthy donors and cancer patients. Libraries were prepared by immunoSEQ multiplex PCR; TCRdb keeps only in-frame clonotypes and omits some of them. The repertoire holds 99,000 or so clones, around 82% seen once, with roughly 2% in the top ten. The CDR3 has 14 amino acids. V dropped 6 bases and J dropped 8; count of bases not matched to a gene: 10. Per germline, CDR1 WNHNN and CDR2 SYGVQD (reference sequence). Sequencing input: blood. The genes are TRBV10-1 and TRBJ1-2; 9 bases fit TRBD1. The origin of this receptor is a man aged 55 to 69 in good health. The CDR3 loop is CASRPGTGSGGYTF. The CDR3 bases are TGCGCCAGCAGACCCGGGACAGGGTCGGGCGGCTACACCTTC.